This section outlines one T cell receptor (beta chain) sequence together with its context. What it recognizes is unknown. The data stem from a study of cytomegalovirus exposure and HLA in healthy donors. The study's findings and limits: Altogether, about 160 TCR beta chains were recorded as cytomegalovirus-associated.

The approximately 120-subject validation cohort, separate from the roughly 700-subject first cohort, included the donors. The CDR3 loop spans 14 amino acids. The V gene's germline CDR1 is SGHRS and CDR2 YFSETQ. V was trimmed by 1 base and J by 1 base, leaving 8 bases between them. Clones were read by immunoSEQ multiplex PCR, and TCRdb kept only the in-frame ones, dropping some. The sample shows over 250,000 clones, approximately 86% of them seen only once. The sequence came from a woman aged 18-29 years in good health and CMV-seronegative. Sequencing was carried out using PBMCs. The chain has TRBV5-1 and TRBJ1-1, with D possibly being TRBD1 (5 bases). The CDR3 nucleotides are TGCGCCAGCAGCTTGAGGCAGGGGAACACTGAAGCTTTCTTT. As protein: CASSLRQGNTEAFF.